The 2 T cell receptor beta chains below all came from one sample that was sequenced in a study of shared clonotypes between healthy human individuals. The method was immunoSEQ multiplex PCR; TCRdb's version includes in-frame clones alone and lacks a portion of them. The sample records approximately 1,500,000 clones, 95% to 99% being singletons. The sequenced sample consisted of naive CD4+ T cells sorted from blood. Subset described: CD45RA+ positively selected. Receptors were obtained from a man aged 30 to 39 in good health.

The gene calls are TRBV28 and TRBJ1-1, with TRBD1 as a possible D gene (6 bases). CDR3 length: 15 amino acids. V lost 6 bases, J lost 7 bases, and 21 bases lay in between. Germline CDR1 and CDR2: MDHEN and SYDVKM. The DNA for the CDR3 is TGTGCCAGCAGGCGATCCATGACAGGCTCGAGTGAAGCTTTCTTT. This sequence encodes CASRRSMTGSSEAFF.

In its sample, this clone was seen once. This chain connects TRBV7-2 to TRBJ2-7; TRBD1 or TRBD2 may be the D gene (5 bases each). This CDR3 contains 14 residues. The germline V and J ends were trimmed by 5 bases and 6 bases, with 17 bases remaining between them. The germline CDR1 and CDR2 sequences are SGHTA and FQGNSA. The DNA of the CDR3 is TGTGCCAGCAGCGTGGGACCGGACGGGGTCGAGCAGTACTTC. Its protein product is CASSVGPDGVEQYF.